What follows is one T cell receptor beta chain and its context. Antigen specificity is unknown. This entry is derived from a study of cytomegalovirus exposure and HLA in healthy donors. Study at large: From some 190 million T cells, an earlier analysis saw 110 million or so unique TCR beta sequences.

Primers for the PCR totalled 60 Vbeta and 13 Jbeta. The data were produced by immunoSEQ multiplex PCR, yet TCRdb's version contains in-frame clones alone and is incomplete. The data hold 150,000 to 200,000 clones, with under 85% observed a single time. Study results and limitations: It was shown in a later analysis that HLA-associated TCR beta chains were more clonally expanded than other, equally common chains.

What was sequenced was PBMCs. This clonotype was sampled from a man in his late teens or twenties in good health and CMV-seronegative.

As DNA, the CDR3 is TGCAGGCACATCTGGGAGCAGTTCTTC. Protein: CRHIWEQFF. The J gene is TRBJ2-1, the V gene TRBV20-1; no firm D call. This CDR3 has 9 residues. Germline CDR1 is DFQATT and CDR2 is SNEGSKA (reference sequence).